This T cell receptor beta chain was sequenced for a study of monozygotic twins with inflammatory bowel disease. The CDR3 consists of 14 residues. Every TCR library consumed around 4,000 ng of total RNA. TCRdb re-called the 5' RACE reads, yielding one record per CDR3 amino acid sequence without DNA. The listing records 350,000 to 500,000 distinct CDR3 sequences. Turning to this clonotype: The antigen remains unidentified.

Study findings and constraints: Researchers were unable to tell different T cell subtypes apart.

The TCR sequence derives from a human donor with ulcerative colitis or Crohn's disease, or a healthy co-twin of an affected twin (not recorded which). Sequencing input: blood. The chain recombines TRBV12-3 or TRBV12-4 with TRBJ2-1; TCRdb returns TRBD1, unconfirmable since there is no DNA. The CDR3 loop reads CASTNGQGLNEQFF.